The 22 T cell receptor beta chains given below trace back to one sample, sequenced in a study of shared clonotypes between healthy human individuals. The naive CD8 subset, CD45RO-negative cells positively selected for CCR7, excluded terminally differentiated effector memory CD45RA+ cells. Assay used: immunoSEQ multiplex PCR; TCRdb lists only in-frame clones, some missing. The table shows about 820,000 clones, with roughly 92% occurring only once. The specimen sequenced was naive CD8+ T cells sorted from blood. The receptors stem from a man in his thirties or forties in good health.

This clone was seen a single time. V gene TRBV2 combines with J gene TRBJ2-3; 14 bases agree with TRBD2. After removal of 3 bases from V and 5 bases from J, the junction contained 10 bases not matched to a gene. CDR3 length equals 18 residues. CDR1 is SNHLY, CDR2 FYNNEI, per germline. CDR3 loop: CASSDLTSGRASGDTQYF. DNA of the CDR3: TGTGCCAGCAGTGATTTGACTAGCGGGAGGGCCTCGGGAGATACGCAGTATTTT.

The chain recombines TRBV28 with TRBJ2-1; 8 bases match TRBD2. V shed 6 bases, J shed 15 bases, and the junction held 13 bases outside the gene matches. CDR1 and CDR2 (germline): MDHEN, SYDVKM. The length of the CDR3 is 13 residues. CDR3 nucleotides: TGTGCCAGCAGCCTCGATGCGCGGGAGGTCAGGTTCTTC. The encoded protein is CASSLDAREVRFF.

This chain joins TRBV11-2 and TRBJ1-1; D may be TRBD1 (5 bases). This CDR3 has 15 amino acids. CDR1 SGHAT and CDR2 FQNNGV come from the germline V gene. V shed 5 bases and J shed 5 bases, with 18 bases lying between them. DNA of the CDR3: TGTGCCAGCAGCCTTAGGGGCGGAGGGACTACTGAAGCTTTCTTT. Its translation is CASSLRGGGTTEAFF.

This clone was found a few times. The chain carries TRBV27 and TRBJ2-4, with 7 bases identical to TRBD2. This CDR3 is built from 15 residues. J was trimmed by 3 bases and V by 4 bases; bases with no gene match: 6. Germline values: CDR1 MNHEY, CDR2 SMNVEV (reference sequence). CDR3 loop: CASSYSSGLKNIQYF. In DNA, the CDR3 is TGTGCCAGCAGTTATTCTAGCGGACTCAAAAACATTCAGTACTTC.

V usage is TRBV7-2 and J usage is TRBJ2-5, with D perhaps TRBD2 (6 bases). The CDR3 consists of 15 residues. Trimming took 2 bases from V and 5 from J, leaving 15 bases between them. The germline gives CDR1 SGHTA, CDR2 FQGNSA. This CDR3 is CASSLMRGTVETQYF. The CDR3 DNA is TGTGCCAGCAGCTTAATGCGGGGAACGGTGGAGACCCAGTACTTC. Variable domain in full (rest from reference TRBV7-2 and TRBJ2-5): GAGVSQSPSNKVTEKGKDVELRCDPISGHTALYWYRQSLGQGLEFLIYFQGNSAPDKSGLPSDRFSAERTGGSVSTLTIQRTQQEDSAVYLCASSLMRGTVETQYFGPGTRLLVL.

V usage is TRBV29-1 and J usage is TRBJ2-1; D possibly corresponds to TRBD1 (5 bases). This CDR3 spans 12 amino acids. Germline CDR1 and CDR2: SQVTM and ANQGSEA. Trimming removed 7 bases from V and 5 bases from J, with 12 bases in between. CDR3 sequence reads: CSALGADNEQFF. Here the CDR3 DNA reads TGCAGCGCGTTAGGGGCTGACAATGAGCAGTTCTTC.

The V and J genes are TRBV4-3 and TRBJ1-5; D is uncertain. Trimming removed 1 base at V and 7 bases at J, with 8 bases between. CDR1 is LGHNA, CDR2 YSLEER, per germline. CDR3 length: 13 amino acids. The CDR3 is CASSQGSGQPQHF. DNA of the CDR3: TGCGCCAGCAGCCAAGGATCGGGGCAGCCCCAGCATTTT.

On this clone itself: An end of the junction does not agree with germline; a read error may underlie this. The same CDR3 arises from other DNA sequences in this sample as well. The J gene is TRBJ1-5, the V gene TRBV7-9; 10 bases match TRBD1. The CDR3 consists of 15 residues. Germline CDR1 SEHNR, CDR2 FQNEAQ (reference sequence). CDR3 sequence reads: CASSLAGTGAQPQHF. The CDR3 DNA sequence: TGCGCCAGCAGTCTTGCCGGGACAGGGGCACAGCCCCAGCATTTT.

The chain is built from TRBV29-1 and TRBJ2-1, with 9 bases that match TRBD1. V shed 1 base, J shed 6 bases, and the junction held 4 bases outside the gene matches. Germline assignment: CDR1 SQVTM and CDR2 ANQGSEA. The CDR3 extends over 14 amino acids. The CDR3 region is CSVEVAGQGNEQFF. The CDR3 bases are TGCAGCGTTGAAGTGGCGGGACAGGGCAATGAGCAGTTCTTC.

This clone has only one observation. The V and J genes are TRBV10-3 and TRBJ2-5; a possible D gene is TRBD2 (5 bases). Germline values: CDR1 ENHRY, CDR2 SYGVKD. CDR3 length equals 13 residues. Trimming pared 5 bases from V and 5 bases from J, leaving 12 bases between. In DNA, the CDR3 is TGTGCCATCAGTCTTACTAGATCCGAGACCCAGTACTTC. Protein sequence: CAISLTRSETQYF.

The rearrangement links TRBV9 to TRBJ2-7; D uncertain. From germline, CDR1 is SGDLS and CDR2 YYNGEE. This CDR3 spans 13 amino acids. Trimming cost V 4 bases and J 3 bases, with 11 bases left between them. CDR3 coding DNA: TGTGCCAGCAGCCTCAATCACGGCTACGAGCAGTACTTC. Residues: CASSLNHGYEQYF.

CDR3 in DNA: TGTGCCAGCAGCCCGGGGGGGGCCAATGAGCAGTTCTTC. Protein product: CASSPGGANEQFF. V is TRBV6-5 and J is TRBJ2-1, with 8 bases lining up with TRBD2. The CDR3 runs to 13 residues. Germline CDR1 MNHEY, CDR2 SVGAGI. V shed 6 bases, J shed 6 bases, and the junction held 4 bases outside the gene matches.

This chain uses TRBV11-2 with TRBJ1-5; D might be TRBD1 (5 bases). Germline V gene data show CDR1 as SGHAT and CDR2 as FQNNGV. V was shortened by 0 bases and J by 3 bases, with 12 bases between the two germline ends. The length of the CDR3 is 16 residues. Here the CDR3 reads CASSLDWTLTNQPQHF. CDR3 in DNA: TGTGCCAGCAGCTTAGATTGGACACTTACCAATCAGCCCCAGCATTTT.

The chain recombines TRBV28 with TRBJ2-6; no reliable D call. The CDR3 runs 16 residues. CDR1 is MDHEN, CDR2 SYDVKM, per germline. Trimming removed 3 bases at V and 2 bases at J, with 11 bases between. The DNA for the CDR3 is TGTGCCAGCAGTTTCCCGACGCGGACTGGGGCCAACGTCCTGACTTTC. This sequence encodes CASSFPTRTGANVLTF.

This clone was counted once. V gene TRBV27 combines with J gene TRBJ2-1, with TRBD1 identical over 7 bases. With V trimmed by 3 bases and J by 3 bases, 2 bases remained unmatched. CDR1 is MNHEY and CDR2 is SMNVEV in the germline V gene (reference sequence). CDR3 length: 14 amino acids. In DNA, the CDR3 is TGTGCCAGCAGTTTCAGGGGGTTCTACAATGAGCAGTTCTTC. Protein product: CASSFRGFYNEQFF.

The chain couples TRBV28 to TRBJ1-2, with D possibly TRBD1 on 5 matching bases. The germline CDR1 and CDR2 sequences are MDHEN and SYDVKM. Trimming removed 5 bases at V and 1 base at J, with 23 bases between. The CDR3 has 18 residues. The CDR3 DNA reads TGTGCCAGCAGTCCCAGGGTCGTGGTGATCGTTGGTAACTATGGCTACACCTTC. This encodes CASSPRVVVIVGNYGYTF.

The gene calls are TRBV25-1 and TRBJ1-2; D uncertain. The CDR3 sequence is 12 residues long. With 6 bases removed from V and 8 bases from J, the gap between germline ends came to 13 bases. Per germline, CDR1 MGHDK and CDR2 SYGVNS. CDR3 amino acids: CASRRGMRGYTF. In DNA, the CDR3 is TGTGCCAGCAGGAGAGGCATGCGGGGCTACACCTTC.

This chain links TRBV7-9 with TRBJ2-3; 8 bases are shared with TRBD2. V was clipped by 5 bases and J by 2 bases; unmatched bases: 12. The germline V gene has CDR1 SEHNR and CDR2 FQNEAQ (reference sequence). The CDR3 runs 17 residues. CDR3 nucleotide sequence: TGTGCCAGCAGCCCTAATCGGCGGGAGGAAAACACAGATACGCAGTATTTT. Translated: CASSPNRREENTDTQYF.

The J gene is TRBJ2-1, the V gene TRBV5-6; 7 bases are shared with TRBD1. Trimming cost V 0 bases and J 6 bases; bases outside gene matches: 6. CDR3 size: 15 residues. Germline lookup yields CDR1 SGHDT and CDR2 YYEEEE. CDR3 residues: CASSLETGLGNEQFF. DNA for the CDR3: TGTGCCAGCAGCTTGGAGACAGGGTTAGGCAATGAGCAGTTCTTC.

The chain is built from TRBV29-1 and TRBJ2-2; D is possibly TRBD1 (5 bases). The germline V gene has CDR1 SQVTM and CDR2 ANQGSEA. The CDR3 sequence is 15 residues long. Trimming took off 6 bases at V and 5 bases at J, with 19 bases between the two ends. CDR3 coding DNA: TGCAGCGTCCCCCACCAGGGCAGGCGGACCGGGGAGCTGTTTTTT. Translated, it gives CSVPHQGRRTGELFF.

The chain carries TRBV6-4 and TRBJ2-1, with unresolved D. Germline CDR1 MRHNA, CDR2 SNTAGT. Trimming stripped 3 bases from V and 10 bases from J, with 13 bases between. There are 13 residues in the CDR3. This CDR3 reads CASSEGLSAEQFF. DNA for the CDR3: TGTGCCAGCAGTGAAGGGTTAAGCGCGGAGCAGTTCTTC.

The J gene is TRBJ2-1, the V gene TRBV6-5; TRBD2 agrees at 8 bases. From germline, CDR1 is MNHEY and CDR2 SVGAGI. Trimming took 6 bases from V and 7 from J; bases not matched to a gene: 5. This CDR3 has 13 residues. CDR3 DNA sequence: TGTGCCAGCAGCCCCGGGACTAGGAATGAGCAGTTCTTC. It is translated as CASSPGTRNEQFF.